This T cell receptor beta chain was recovered during a study of OX40 agonist ivuxolimab in advanced cancers. The wider study: At about 81% male, the cohort had a mean age of 60 years, ranging from 23 to 79. Study-level results: Averaged across samples, CD8+ T cells carried more expanded clones than CD4+ did. Both CD4+ and CD8+ T cell populations in blood had undergone clonal expansion by week 6 at 0.1 to 3.0 mg/kg.

Germline loops: CDR1 MDHEN, CDR2 SYDVKM. The CDR3 runs to 13 residues. V lost 1 base, J lost 11 bases, and 12 bases lay in between. Autoimmune disease history or systemic immunosuppression meant exclusion. Profiling relied on immunoSEQ multiplex PCR, and the TCRdb table lists in-frame clones only, not all of them. The sample contains under 50,000 clones, about 85% of which appear only once. To note about this clone: The antigen is unknown.

This chain joins TRBV28 and TRBJ1-5; a weak D match, TRBD1 (6 bases). Sequences were derived from CD4+ or CD8+ T cells sorted from blood, sampled in a trial of the OX40 agonist ivuxolimab. The clonotype comes from an adult with an advanced solid tumor such as melanoma, head and neck, liver or kidney cancer. The CDR3 nucleotides are TGTGCCAGCAGTTTATCAGGGGTCTCCGCCCAGCATTTT. It yields the protein CASSLSGVSAQHF. The variable domain in full, completed from reference TRBV28 and TRBJ1-5, reads DVKVTQSSRYLVKRTGEKVFLECVQDMDHENMFWYRQDPGLGLRLIYFSYDVKMKEKGDIPEGYSVSREKKERFSLILESASTNQTSMYLCASSLSGVSAQHFGDGTRLSIL.